This TCR beta chain originates from a study of PD-1 blockade in classical Hodgkin lymphoma. Generated by immunoSEQ multiplex PCR, the TCRdb table keeps only in-frame clones and is missing some. The sample lists 15,000 or so clones; 91% were seen once. General study findings and limits: At baseline, newly diagnosed patients reportedly showed less TCR diversity than healthy donors.

Indicated time point: newly diagnosed, previously untreated cHL patient sample. Thawed PBMCs underwent magnetic negative selection to obtain purified CD8+ T cells. Notes on this clone: No antigen is known for it.

In germline, CDR1 is MNHNY, CDR2 SVGAGI (reference sequence). The CDR3 loop spans 15 amino acids. V lost 5 bases, J lost 4 bases, and 15 bases lay in between. Material for sequencing was CD8+ T cells from blood. V is TRBV6-6 and J is TRBJ1-5, with D unclear. The TCR originated in a human donor with classical Hodgkin lymphoma. The DNA for the CDR3 is TGTGCCAGCAGTGAGGTCACCATGAGAAATCAGCCCCAGCATTTT. It specifies CASSEVTMRNQPQHF.